Listed here are 13 T cell receptor beta chains from one sample, sequenced in a study of T cell responses to AZD1222 COVID-19 vaccine. Sequencing used immunoSEQ multiplex PCR; TCRdb keeps in-frame clones, though not all of them. Of over 70,000 clones listed, over 65% are singletons. This sample comprised peripheral blood, obtained 28 days after the second dose of the MenACWY control vaccine. The receptors here all came from an adult who received the MenACWY meningococcal vaccine as a control.

This chain uses TRBV6-5 with TRBJ1-1; D perhaps matches TRBD1 (6 bases). The ends were cut back, 10 bases at V and 5 bases at J, with 17 bases in the middle. Germline CDR1 MNHEY, CDR2 SVGAGI. This CDR3 comprises 13 residues. The CDR3 bases are TGTGCCACCTGGGGGGGGGCTGGGACTGAAGCTTTCTTT. Amino acids: CATWGGAGTEAFF.

The chain joins TRBV5-1 to TRBJ1-1; D is undetermined. The V gene's germline CDR1 is SGHRS and CDR2 YFSETQ. The ends were cut back, 0 bases at V and 1 base at J, with 4 bases in the middle. The length of the CDR3 is 13 residues. The CDR3 spells CASSLAANTEAFF. The CDR3 bases are TGCGCCAGCAGCTTGGCCGCGAACACTGAAGCTTTCTTT.

The chain employs TRBV20-1 and TRBJ2-3; D possibly corresponds to TRBD1 (5 bases). V was clipped by 3 bases and J by 7 bases, with 8 bases between them. This CDR3 is built from 11 residues. CDR1 and CDR2 (germline): DFQATT, SNEGSKA (reference sequence). The CDR3 bases are TGCAGTGCTAGGAGGACAAATACGCAGTATTTT. Encoded protein: CSARRTNTQYF.

The chain couples TRBV6-5 to TRBJ2-3; 8 bases are shared with TRBD1. The CDR3 loop spans 13 amino acids. The V segment lost 8 bases and the J segment 5 bases; nucleotides outside the gene matches: 6. CDR1 is MNHEY and CDR2 is SVGAGI in the germline V gene. The CDR3: CASYSRGRDTQYF. CDR3 bases: TGTGCCAGCTATTCCAGGGGGCGAGATACGCAGTATTTT.

The J gene is TRBJ1-1, the V gene TRBV19, with D possibly matching TRBD1 (6 bases). Germline CDR1 and CDR2: LNHDA and SQIVND (reference sequence). The CDR3 sequence is 15 residues long. Trimming cost V 4 bases and J 2 bases, with 14 bases left between them. CDR3: CASSTYSGENTEAFF. The DNA of the CDR3 is TGTGCCAGTAGTACCTATTCAGGGGAAAACACTGAAGCTTTCTTT.

The chain recombines TRBV29-1 with TRBJ1-1; no clear D. Trimming took off 7 bases at V and 4 bases at J, with 16 bases between the two ends. CDR1 SQVTM and CDR2 ANQGSEA come from the germline V gene. The CDR3 has 13 residues. CDR3 DNA: TGCAGCGCTCAAGGGTCAGGAGGCACTGAAGCTTTCTTT. It encodes CSAQGSGGTEAFF.

The rearrangement links TRBV5-1 to TRBJ1-6; D might be TRBD1 (6 bases). The CDR3 covers 15 residues. Germline values: CDR1 SGHRS, CDR2 YFSETQ. V shed 0 bases and J shed 9 bases, with 13 bases lying between them. CDR3 bases: TGCGCCAGCAGCTTGGAGGGACACCAAGCTTCACCCCTCCACTTT. It translates to CASSLEGHQASPLHF.

CDR3: CASRSTGGDSYEQYF. CDR3 coding DNA: TGTGCCAGCAGAAGCACAGGGGGCGATTCCTACGAGCAGTACTTC. V is TRBV21-1 and J is TRBJ2-7; the table's TRBD1 call for D was not verified on the DNA. TRBV21-1 is noted as a pseudogene. The CDR3 totals 15 residues.

V gene TRBV6-5 combines with J gene TRBJ2-1; D may be TRBD1 (6 bases). The CDR3 is 15 amino acids. V was cut by 5 bases and J by 0 bases, with 11 bases left in between. Per germline, CDR1 MNHEY and CDR2 SVGAGI. This CDR3 reads CASSIDRTSYNEQFF. DNA for the CDR3: TGTGCCAGCAGTATTGACAGGACCTCCTACAATGAGCAGTTCTTC.

This clone appeared a few times. CDR3 protein: CASSTSWRSTDTQYF. The CDR3 region has the DNA TGCGCCAGCAGCACTAGCTGGAGGAGCACAGATACGCAGTATTTT. This chain joins TRBV4-3 and TRBJ2-3; D perhaps matches TRBD2 (6 bases). The germline CDR1 and CDR2 sequences are LGHNA and YSLEER. With 5 bases removed from V and 0 bases from J, the gap between germline ends came to 12 bases. There are 15 residues in the CDR3.

This CDR3 is CASRLGQGIHEQYF. CDR3 bases: TGTGCCAGCAGGTTGGGACAGGGTATACACGAGCAGTACTTC. This chain connects TRBV6-1 to TRBJ2-7, with 9 bases lining up with TRBD1. CDR1 and CDR2 from the germline V gene are MNHNS and SASEGT. This CDR3 has 14 residues. V gave up 6 bases and J gave up 5 bases; unmatched junction bases: 8.

The V gene is TRBV5-1, the J gene TRBJ2-5; D remains ambiguous. This CDR3 contains 14 residues. V gave up 4 bases and J gave up 0 bases, with 10 bases separating them. CDR1 is SGHRS and CDR2 is YFSETQ in the germline V gene. The CDR3 nucleotides read TGCGCCAGCAGCCCCCTCACCTACCAAGAGACCCAGTACTTC. It specifies CASSPLTYQETQYF. The variable domain in full, completed from reference TRBV5-1 and TRBJ2-5, reads KAGVTQTPRYLIKTRGQQVTLSCSPISGHRSVSWYQQTPGQGLQFLFEYFSETQRNKGNFPGRFSGRQFSNSRSEMNVSTLELGDSALYLCASSPLTYQETQYFGPGTRLLVL.

The chain couples TRBV7-2 to TRBJ1-6, with no clear D. The CDR3 totals 15 residues. Germline loops: CDR1 SGHTA, CDR2 FQGNSA. Trimming cost V 4 bases and J 9 bases, with 16 bases left between them. CDR3 nucleotides: TGTGCCAGCAGCTCCTCAAGGACTCAAGGTTCACCCCTCCACTTT. This gives the protein CASSSSRTQGSPLHF.